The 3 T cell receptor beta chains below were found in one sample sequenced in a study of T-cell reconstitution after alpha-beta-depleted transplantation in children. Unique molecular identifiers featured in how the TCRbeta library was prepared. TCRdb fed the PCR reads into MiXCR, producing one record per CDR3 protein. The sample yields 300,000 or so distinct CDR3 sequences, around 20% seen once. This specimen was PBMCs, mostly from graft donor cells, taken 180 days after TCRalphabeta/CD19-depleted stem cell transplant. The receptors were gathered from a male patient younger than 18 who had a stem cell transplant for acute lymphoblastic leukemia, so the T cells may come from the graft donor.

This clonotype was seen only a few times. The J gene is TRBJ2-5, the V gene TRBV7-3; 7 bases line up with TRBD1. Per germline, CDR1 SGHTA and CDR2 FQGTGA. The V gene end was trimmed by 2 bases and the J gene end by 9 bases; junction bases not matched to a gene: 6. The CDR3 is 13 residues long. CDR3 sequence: CASSLSTTGAQYF. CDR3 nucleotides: TGTGCCAGCAGCTTATCGACCACAGGGGCCCAGTACTTC.

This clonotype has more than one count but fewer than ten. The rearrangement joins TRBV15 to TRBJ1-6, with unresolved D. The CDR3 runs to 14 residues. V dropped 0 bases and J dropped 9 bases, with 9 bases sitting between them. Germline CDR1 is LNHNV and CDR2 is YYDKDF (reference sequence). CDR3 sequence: CATSRDQAGSPLHF. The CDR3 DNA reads TGTGCCACCAGCAGAGATCAAGCCGGTTCACCCCTCCACTTT.

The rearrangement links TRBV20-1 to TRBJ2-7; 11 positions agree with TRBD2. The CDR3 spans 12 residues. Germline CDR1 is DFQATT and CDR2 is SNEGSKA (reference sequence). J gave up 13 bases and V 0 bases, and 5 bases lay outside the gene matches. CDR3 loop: CSARELAGASYF. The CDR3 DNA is TGCAGTGCTAGAGAACTAGCGGGAGCCTCCTACTTC.